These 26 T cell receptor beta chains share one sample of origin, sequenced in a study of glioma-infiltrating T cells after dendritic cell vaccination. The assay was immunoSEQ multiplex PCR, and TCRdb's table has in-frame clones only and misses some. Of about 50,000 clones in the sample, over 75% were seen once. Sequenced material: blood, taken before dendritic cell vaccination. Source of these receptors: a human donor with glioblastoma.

CDR3: CASNTGTGWSNEQFF. For the CDR3, the DNA is TGTGCCAGCAACACCGGGACAGGGTGGTCCAATGAGCAGTTCTTC. The chain joins TRBV28 to TRBJ2-1; 9 bases are shared with TRBD1. Germline CDR1 and CDR2: MDHEN and SYDVKM. V lost 7 bases and J lost 6; bases outside the gene matches: 10. The CDR3 sequence is 15 residues long.

CDR3 residues: CASRALGLSREQFF. The CDR3 DNA is TGTGCCAGCAGGGCCCTGGGTCTCTCGAGGGAGCAGTTCTTC. The rearrangement joins TRBV6-5 to TRBJ2-1; no clear D. The CDR3 sequence is 14 residues long. The germline V and J ends were trimmed by 6 bases and 10 bases, with 19 bases remaining between them. From germline, CDR1 is MNHEY and CDR2 SVGAGI.

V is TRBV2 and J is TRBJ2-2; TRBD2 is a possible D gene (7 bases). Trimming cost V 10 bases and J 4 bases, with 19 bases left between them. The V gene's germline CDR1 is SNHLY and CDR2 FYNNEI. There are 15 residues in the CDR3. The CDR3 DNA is TGTGCCACGTCTTCCCAGGGAGGGGGCACCGGGGAGCTGTTTTTT. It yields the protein CATSSQGGGTGELFF. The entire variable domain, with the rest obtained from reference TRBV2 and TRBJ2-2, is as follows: EPEVTQTPSHQVTQMGQEVILRCVPISNHLYFYWYRQILGQKVEFLVSFYNNEISEKSEIFDDQFSVERPDGSNFTLKIRSTKLEDSAMYFCATSSQGGGTGELFFGEGSRLTVL.

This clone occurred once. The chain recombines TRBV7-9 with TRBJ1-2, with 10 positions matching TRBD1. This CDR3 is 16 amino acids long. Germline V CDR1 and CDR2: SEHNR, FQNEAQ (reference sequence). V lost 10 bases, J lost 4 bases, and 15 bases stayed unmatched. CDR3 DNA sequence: TGTGCCATCTCGACAGGGGGCGGACCGAGCGGCTATGGCTACACCTTC. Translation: CAISTGGGPSGYGYTF.

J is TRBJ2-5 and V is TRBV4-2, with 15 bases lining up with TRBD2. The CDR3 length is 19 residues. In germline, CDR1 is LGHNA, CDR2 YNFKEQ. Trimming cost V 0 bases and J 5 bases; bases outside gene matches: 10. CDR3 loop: CASSQDRTSGGAGMETQYF. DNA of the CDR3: TGTGCCAGCAGCCAAGATAGGACTAGCGGGGGGGCCGGGATGGAGACCCAGTACTTC.

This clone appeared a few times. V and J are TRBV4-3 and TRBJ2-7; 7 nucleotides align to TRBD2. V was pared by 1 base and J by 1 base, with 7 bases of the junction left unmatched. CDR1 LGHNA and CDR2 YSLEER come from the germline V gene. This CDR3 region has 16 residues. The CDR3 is CASSQVLSGTSYEQYF. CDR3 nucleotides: TGCGCCAGCAGCCAAGTTCTGAGCGGGACTTCCTACGAGCAGTACTTC.

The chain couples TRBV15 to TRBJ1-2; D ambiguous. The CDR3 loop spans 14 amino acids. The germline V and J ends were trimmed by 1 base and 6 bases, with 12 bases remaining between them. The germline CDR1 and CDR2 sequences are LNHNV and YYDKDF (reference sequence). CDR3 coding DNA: TGTGCCACCAGCAGAGCTAACCAGGATGATGGCTACACCTTC. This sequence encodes CATSRANQDDGYTF.

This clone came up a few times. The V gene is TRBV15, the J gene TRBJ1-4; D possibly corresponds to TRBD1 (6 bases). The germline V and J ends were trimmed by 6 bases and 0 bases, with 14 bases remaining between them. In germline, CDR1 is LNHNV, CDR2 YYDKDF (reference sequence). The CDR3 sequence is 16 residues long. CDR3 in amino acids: CATRPGQRATNEKLFF. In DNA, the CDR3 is TGTGCCACCAGACCAGGACAGCGTGCAACTAATGAAAAACTGTTTTTT.

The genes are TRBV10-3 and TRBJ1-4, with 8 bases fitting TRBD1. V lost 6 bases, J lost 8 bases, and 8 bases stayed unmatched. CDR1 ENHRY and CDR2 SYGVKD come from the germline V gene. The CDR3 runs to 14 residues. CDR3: CAISPGTGEEKLFF. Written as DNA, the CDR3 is TGTGCCATCAGCCCCGGGACAGGAGAGGAAAAACTGTTTTTT.

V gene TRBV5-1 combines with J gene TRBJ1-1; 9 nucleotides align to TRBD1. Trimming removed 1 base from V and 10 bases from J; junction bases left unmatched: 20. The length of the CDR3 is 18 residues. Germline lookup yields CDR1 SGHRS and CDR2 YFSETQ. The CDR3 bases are TGCGCCAGCAGCTTGCCCCGGGACAGGGCCAACAACCCTTCGGGAGCTTTCTTT. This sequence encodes CASSLPRDRANNPSGAFF.

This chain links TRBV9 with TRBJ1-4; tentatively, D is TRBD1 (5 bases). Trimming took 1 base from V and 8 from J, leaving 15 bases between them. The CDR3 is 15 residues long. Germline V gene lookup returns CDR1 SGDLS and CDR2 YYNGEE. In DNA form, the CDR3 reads TGTGCCAGCAGCGTACAGGGAGGTGTAGGCGAAAAACTGTTTTTT. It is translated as CASSVQGGVGEKLFF.

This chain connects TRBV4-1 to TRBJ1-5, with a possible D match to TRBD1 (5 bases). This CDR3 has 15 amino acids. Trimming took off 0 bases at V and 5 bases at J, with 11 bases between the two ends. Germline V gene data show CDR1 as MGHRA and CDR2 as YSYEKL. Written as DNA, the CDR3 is TGCGCCAGCAGCCAAGATGGGCAGACAGATCAGCCCCAGCATTTT. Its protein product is CASSQDGQTDQPQHF.

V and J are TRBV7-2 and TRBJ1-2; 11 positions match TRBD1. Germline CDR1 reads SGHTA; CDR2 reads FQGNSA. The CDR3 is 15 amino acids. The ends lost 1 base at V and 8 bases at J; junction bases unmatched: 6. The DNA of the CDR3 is TGTGCCAGCAGCTTAGGGACAGGGGGCCAGGGGGGCTACACCTTC. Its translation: CASSLGTGGQGGYTF.

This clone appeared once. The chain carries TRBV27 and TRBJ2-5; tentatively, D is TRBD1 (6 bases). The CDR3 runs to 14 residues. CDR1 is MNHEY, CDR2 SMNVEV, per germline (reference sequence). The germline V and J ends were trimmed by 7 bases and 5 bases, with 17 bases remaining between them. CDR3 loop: CASNARGPRETQYF. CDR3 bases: TGTGCCAGCAACGCCAGGGGCCCCCGTGAGACCCAGTACTTC.

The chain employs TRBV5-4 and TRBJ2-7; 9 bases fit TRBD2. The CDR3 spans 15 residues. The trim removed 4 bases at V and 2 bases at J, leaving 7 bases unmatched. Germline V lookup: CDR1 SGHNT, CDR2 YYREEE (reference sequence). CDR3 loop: CASSPEGGRAYEQYF. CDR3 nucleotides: TGTGCCAGCAGCCCGGAGGGCGGGAGGGCCTACGAGCAGTACTTC.

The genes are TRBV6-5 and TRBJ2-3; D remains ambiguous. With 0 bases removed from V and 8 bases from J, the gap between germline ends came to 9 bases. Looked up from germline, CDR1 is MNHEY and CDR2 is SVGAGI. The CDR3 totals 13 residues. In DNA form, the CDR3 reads TGTGCCAGCAGTTACTCTCAGTACGTTACGCAGTATTTT. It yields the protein CASSYSQYVTQYF.

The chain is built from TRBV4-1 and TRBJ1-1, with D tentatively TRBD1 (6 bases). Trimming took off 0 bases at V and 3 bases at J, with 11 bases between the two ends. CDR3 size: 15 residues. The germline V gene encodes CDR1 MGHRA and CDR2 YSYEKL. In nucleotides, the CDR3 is TGCGCCAGCAGCCAAGATCGGGACACCTACACTGAAGCTTTCTTT. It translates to CASSQDRDTYTEAFF.

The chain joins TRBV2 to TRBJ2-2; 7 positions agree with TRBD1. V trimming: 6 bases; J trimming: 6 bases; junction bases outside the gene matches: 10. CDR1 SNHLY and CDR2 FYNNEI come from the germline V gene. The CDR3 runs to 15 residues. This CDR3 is CASSGRTGVPGELFF. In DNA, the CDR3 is TGTGCCAGCAGCGGTAGGACAGGAGTCCCCGGGGAGCTGTTTTTT.

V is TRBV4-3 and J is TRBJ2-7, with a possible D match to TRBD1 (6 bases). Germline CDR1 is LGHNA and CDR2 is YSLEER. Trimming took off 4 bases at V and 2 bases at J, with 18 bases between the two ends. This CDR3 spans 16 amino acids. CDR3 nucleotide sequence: TGCGCCAGCAGCCTCACCGAGGGGGACAACACCTACGAGCAGTACTTC. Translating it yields CASSLTEGDNTYEQYF.

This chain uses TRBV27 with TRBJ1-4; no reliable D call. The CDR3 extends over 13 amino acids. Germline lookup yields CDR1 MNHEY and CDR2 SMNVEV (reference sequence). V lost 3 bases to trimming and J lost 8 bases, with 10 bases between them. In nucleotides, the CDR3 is TGTGCCAGCAGTTTTAGAGGGCAAGAAAAACTGTTTTTT. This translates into CASSFRGQEKLFF.

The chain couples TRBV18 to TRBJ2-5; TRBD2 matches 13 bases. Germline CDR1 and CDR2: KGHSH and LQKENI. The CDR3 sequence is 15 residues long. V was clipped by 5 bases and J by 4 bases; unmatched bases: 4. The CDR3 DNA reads TGTGCCAGCTCAGGACTAGCGGGAGCGTCAGAGACCCAGTACTTC. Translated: CASSGLAGASETQYF.

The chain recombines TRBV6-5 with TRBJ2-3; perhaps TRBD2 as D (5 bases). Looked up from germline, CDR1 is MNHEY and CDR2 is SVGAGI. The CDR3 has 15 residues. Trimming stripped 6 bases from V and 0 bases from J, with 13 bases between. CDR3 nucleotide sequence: TGTGCCAGCAGGAAAGAGGGCCCGAGCACAGATACGCAGTATTTT. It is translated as CASRKEGPSTDTQYF.

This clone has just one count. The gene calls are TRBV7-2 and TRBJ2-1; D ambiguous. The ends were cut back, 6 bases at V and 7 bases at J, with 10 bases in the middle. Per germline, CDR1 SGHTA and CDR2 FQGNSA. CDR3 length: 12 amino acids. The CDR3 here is CASSQERNEQFF. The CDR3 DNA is TGTGCCAGCAGTCAGGAACGGAATGAGCAGTTCTTC.

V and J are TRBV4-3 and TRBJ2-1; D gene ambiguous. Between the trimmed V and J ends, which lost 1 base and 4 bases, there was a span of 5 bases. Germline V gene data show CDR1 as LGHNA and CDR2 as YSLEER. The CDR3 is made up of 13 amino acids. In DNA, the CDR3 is TGCGCCAGCAGCCAAGGAGGATACAATGAGCAGTTCTTC. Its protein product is CASSQGGYNEQFF.

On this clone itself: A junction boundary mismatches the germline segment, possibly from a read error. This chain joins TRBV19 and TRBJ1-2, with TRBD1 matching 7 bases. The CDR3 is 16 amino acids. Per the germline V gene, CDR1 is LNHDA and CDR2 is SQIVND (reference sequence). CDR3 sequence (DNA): TGTGCCAGCCGGAACCCGAGGGGACAGTCTAATTATGGCTACACCTTC. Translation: CASRNPRGQSNYGYTF.

The CDR3 is CASSPPIGPKRESFRETQYF. The CDR3 DNA follows: TGTGCCAGCTCACCACCCATAGGACCTAAACGGGAGTCGTTCCGGGAGACCCAGTACTTC. J is TRBJ2-5 and V is TRBV18; D might be TRBD2 (6 bases). Trimming pared 0 bases from V and 5 bases from J, leaving 28 bases between. The CDR3 is 20 residues long. Germline V gene data show CDR1 as KGHSH and CDR2 as LQKENI.